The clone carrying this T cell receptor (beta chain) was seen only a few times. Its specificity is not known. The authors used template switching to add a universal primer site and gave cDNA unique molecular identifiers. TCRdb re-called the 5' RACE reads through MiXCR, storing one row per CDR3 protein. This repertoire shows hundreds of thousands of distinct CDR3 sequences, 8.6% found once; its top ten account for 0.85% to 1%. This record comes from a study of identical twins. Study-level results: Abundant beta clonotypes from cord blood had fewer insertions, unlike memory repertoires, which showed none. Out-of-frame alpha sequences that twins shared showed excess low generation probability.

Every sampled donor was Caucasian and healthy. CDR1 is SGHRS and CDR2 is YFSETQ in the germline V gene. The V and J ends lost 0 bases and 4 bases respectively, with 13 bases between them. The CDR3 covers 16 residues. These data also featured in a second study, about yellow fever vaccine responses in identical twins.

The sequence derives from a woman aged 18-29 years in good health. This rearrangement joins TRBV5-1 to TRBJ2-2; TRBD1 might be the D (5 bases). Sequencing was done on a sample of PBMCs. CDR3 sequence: CASSLARGKITGELFF. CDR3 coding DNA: TGCGCCAGCAGCTTGGCTAGGGGAAAAATCACCGGGGAGCTGTTTTTT. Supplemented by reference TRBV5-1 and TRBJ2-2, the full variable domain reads KAGVTQTPRYLIKTRGQQVTLSCSPISGHRSVSWYQQTPGQGLQFLFEYFSETQRNKGNFPGRFSGRQFSNSRSEMNVSTLELGDSALYLCASSLARGKITGELFFGEGSRLTVL.